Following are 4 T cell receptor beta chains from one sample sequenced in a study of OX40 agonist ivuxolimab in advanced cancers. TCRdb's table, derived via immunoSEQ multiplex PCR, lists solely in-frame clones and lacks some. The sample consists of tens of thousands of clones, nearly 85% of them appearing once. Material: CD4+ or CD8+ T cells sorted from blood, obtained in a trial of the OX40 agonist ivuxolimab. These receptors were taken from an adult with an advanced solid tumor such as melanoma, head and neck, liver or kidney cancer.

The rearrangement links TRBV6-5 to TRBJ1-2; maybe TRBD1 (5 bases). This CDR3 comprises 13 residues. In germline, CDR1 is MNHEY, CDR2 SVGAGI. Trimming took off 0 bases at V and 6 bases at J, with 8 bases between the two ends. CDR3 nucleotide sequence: TGTGCCAGCAGTTACTCCGGGGGAGATGGCTACACCTTC. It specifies CASSYSGGDGYTF.

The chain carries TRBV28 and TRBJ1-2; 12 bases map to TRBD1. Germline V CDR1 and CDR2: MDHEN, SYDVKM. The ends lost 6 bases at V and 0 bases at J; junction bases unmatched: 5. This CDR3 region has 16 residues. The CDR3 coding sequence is TGTGCCAGCAGGAGGGACAGGGGGCTGGCTAACTATGGCTACACCTTC. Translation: CASRRDRGLANYGYTF.

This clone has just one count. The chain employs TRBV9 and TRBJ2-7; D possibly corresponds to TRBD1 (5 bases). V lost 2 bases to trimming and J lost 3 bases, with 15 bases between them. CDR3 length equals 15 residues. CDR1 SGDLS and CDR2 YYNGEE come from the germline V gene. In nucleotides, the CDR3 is TGTGCCAGCAGCGTCTACGACGACAGTCGCTACGAGCAGTACTTC. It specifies CASSVYDDSRYEQYF. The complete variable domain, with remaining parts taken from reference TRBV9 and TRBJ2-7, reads DSGVTQTPKHLITATGQRVTLRCSPRSGDLSVYWYQQSLDQGLQFLIQYYNGEERAKGNILERFSAQQFPDLHSELNLSSLELGDSALYFCASSVYDDSRYEQYFGPGTRLTVT.

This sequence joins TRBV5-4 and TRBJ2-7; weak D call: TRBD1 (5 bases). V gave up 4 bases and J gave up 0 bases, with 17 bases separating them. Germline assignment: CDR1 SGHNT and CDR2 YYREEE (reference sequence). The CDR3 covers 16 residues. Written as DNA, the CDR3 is TGTGCCAGCAGCCCTCAGGGATTGGGCCGCTCCTACGAGCAGTACTTC. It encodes CASSPQGLGRSYEQYF.